This T cell receptor (beta chain) was profiled in a study of T-cell memory formation after mild COVID-19. There are 14 residues in the CDR3. Germline V gene sequence: CDR1 LGHNA, CDR2 YSLEER. Deletions cut 5 bases from V and 2 bases from J, with 12 bases between. Each CDR3 protein is one row after TCRdb ran MiXCR on the 5' RACE reads. The table lists some 330,000 distinct CDR3 sequences, roughly 21% of them singletons, with approximately 12% in the top ten. This clonotype came up a few times. The sequencing input was PBMCs or a T cell subset sorted from them (not recorded which). This sequence was found in an adult woman who had mild COVID-19 (a few samples of this study predate the infection). Cell type and time point are not known. The chain recombines TRBV4-3 with TRBJ1-1; D remains unclear. CDR3 coding DNA: TGCGCCAGCAGCATACGGGCCTTCAACACTGAAGCTTTCTTT. It yields the protein CASSIRAFNTEAFF.